This entry lists 6 T cell receptor beta chains sequenced from one sample in a study of CD8 T cells in Susac syndrome. Random hexamers were used to reverse transcribe about 0.5 to 1 ug of RNA. TCRdb redid the calling of the immunoSEQ multiplex PCR reads with MiXCR, one entry per CDR3 protein. The sample shows roughly 150,000 distinct CDR3 sequences, over 95% of them seen only once. Sample: CD8+ T cells from PBMCs. These receptor sequences come from a human donor with multiple sclerosis.

The chain has TRBV12-3 or TRBV12-4 and TRBJ2-3; 8 nucleotides agree with TRBD2. The ends lost 6 bases at V and 6 bases at J; junction bases unmatched: 5. CDR3 length: 13 amino acids. CDR3 protein: CASSRAGDDTQYF. CDR3 coding DNA: TGTGCCAGCAGCCGAGCGGGGGATGATACGCAGTATTTT.

This clonotype was detected only once. The V gene is TRBV20-1, the J gene TRBJ2-3; 14 nucleotides agree with TRBD2. The CDR3 has 16 amino acids. The germline V gene has CDR1 DFQATT and CDR2 SNEGSKA (reference sequence). V shed 2 bases, J shed 6 bases, and the junction held 7 bases outside the gene matches. CDR3: CSARTTSGGDSDTQYF. The CDR3 DNA reads as TGCAGTGCTAGAACGACTAGCGGGGGGGATTCTGATACGCAGTATTTT.

The chain couples TRBV11-3 to TRBJ2-2, with D uncertain. Per the germline V gene, CDR1 is SGHNT and CDR2 is YENEEA. The CDR3 extends over 15 amino acids. The V and J ends lost 0 bases and 0 bases respectively, with 5 bases between them. The CDR3, as DNA: TGTGCCAGCAGCTTAGAAGACGCGAACACCGGGGAGCTGTTTTTT. Protein sequence: CASSLEDANTGELFF.

The CDR3 is CASSSLTGGNEKLFF. The CDR3, as DNA: TGTGCCAGCAGCTCCCTGACGGGGGGAAACGAAAAACTGTTTTTT. The V call is TRBV7-9, the J call TRBJ1-4; a possible D gene is TRBD1 (5 bases). The germline V gene has CDR1 SEHNR and CDR2 FQNEAQ (reference sequence). The CDR3 runs to 15 residues. Trimming removed 4 bases from V and 8 bases from J, with 17 bases in between.

This clonotype appeared once. The chain recombines TRBV5-4 with TRBJ1-1, with D tentatively TRBD1 (5 bases). Germline values: CDR1 SGHNT, CDR2 YYREEE (reference sequence). V dropped 1 base and J dropped 2 bases, with 12 bases sitting between them. This CDR3 has 15 amino acids. The CDR3 here is CASSLIQAVNTEAFF. The CDR3 nucleotides are TGTGCCAGCAGCTTGATACAGGCGGTAAACACTGAAGCTTTCTTT.

The chain couples TRBV19 to TRBJ2-1; D ambiguous. This CDR3 has 15 amino acids. Trimming left V 3 bases short and J 0 bases short, with 9 bases between. CDR1 is LNHDA and CDR2 is SQIVND in the germline V gene (reference sequence). CDR3 protein: CASSMSSSSYNEQFF. CDR3 bases: TGTGCCAGTAGTATGTCGTCCAGCTCCTACAATGAGCAGTTCTTC. Full variable domain (missing parts from reference TRBV19 and TRBJ2-1): DGGITQSPKYLFRKEGQNVTLSCEQNLNHDAMYWYRQDPGQGLRLIYYSQIVNDFQKGDIAEGYSVSREKKESFPLTVTSAQKNPTAFYLCASSMSSSSYNEQFFGPGTRLTVL.